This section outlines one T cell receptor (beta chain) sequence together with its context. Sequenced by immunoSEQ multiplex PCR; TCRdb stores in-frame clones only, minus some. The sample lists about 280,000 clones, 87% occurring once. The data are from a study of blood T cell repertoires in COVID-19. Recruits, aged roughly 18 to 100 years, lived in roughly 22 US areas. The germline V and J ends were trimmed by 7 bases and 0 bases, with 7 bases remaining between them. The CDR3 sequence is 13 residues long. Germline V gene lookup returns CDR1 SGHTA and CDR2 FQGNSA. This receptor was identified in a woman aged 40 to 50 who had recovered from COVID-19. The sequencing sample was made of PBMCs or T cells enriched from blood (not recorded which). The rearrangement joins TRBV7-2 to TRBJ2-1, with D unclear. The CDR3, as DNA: TGTGCCAGCACCCGAGGCTCCTACAATGAGCAGTTCTTC. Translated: CASTRGSYNEQFF.